The next 13 T cell receptor beta chains were all read from a single sample in a study of T-cell memory formation after mild COVID-19. TCRdb reprocessed the 5' RACE reads via MiXCR and lists one record per CDR3 protein. The table includes around 510,000 distinct CDR3 sequences, roughly 21% detected once. What was sequenced was PBMCs or a T cell subset sorted from them (not recorded which). The receptors here all came from an adult woman who had mild COVID-19 (a few samples of this study predate the infection). Cell type and time point are not known.

V usage is TRBV9 and J usage is TRBJ2-3; 9 bases are a match to TRBD1. There are 16 residues in the CDR3. V dropped 0 bases and J dropped 3; count of bases not matched to a gene: 5. Per the germline V gene, CDR1 is SGDLS and CDR2 is YYNGEE. CDR3: CASSVGTGVGTDTQYF. The CDR3 region has the DNA TGTGCCAGCAGCGTAGGGACAGGGGTCGGGACAGATACGCAGTATTTT.

The chain links TRBV9 to TRBJ2-1; TRBD1 matches 9 bases. CDR3 length equals 15 residues. The J segment lost 10 bases and the V segment lost 3 bases, leaving 11 bases of the junction unmatched. Germline assignment: CDR1 SGDLS and CDR2 YYNGEE. Here the CDR3 reads CASSAGTGPSSEQFF. CDR3 coding DNA: TGTGCCAGCAGCGCTGGGACAGGGCCGAGTAGCGAGCAGTTCTTC.

This sequence joins TRBV3-1 and TRBJ1-3; 9 nucleotides line up with TRBD1. The CDR3 spans 18 residues. Unmatched junction bases numbered 17, after V lost 3 bases and J lost 8 bases. CDR1 LGHDT and CDR2 YNNKEL come from the germline V gene (reference sequence). The CDR3: CASSQDSFPGQGSDTIYF. For the CDR3, the DNA is TGTGCCAGCAGCCAGGACTCATTCCCGGGACAGGGCTCGGACACCATATATTTT.

The chain employs TRBV7-9 and TRBJ2-7; D not resolved. Germline assignment: CDR1 SEHNR and CDR2 FQNEAQ (reference sequence). The CDR3 has 14 amino acids. The V end lost 5 bases, the J end lost 4 bases, and 15 bases lay between the germline ends. This CDR3 reads CASSPGPGGYEQYF. The DNA of the CDR3 is TGTGCCAGCAGCCCTGGACCTGGCGGATACGAGCAGTACTTC.

The rearrangement uses TRBV20-1 and TRBJ2-7, with TRBD1 identical over 10 bases. V lost 4 bases and J lost 6; bases outside the gene matches: 15. Germline V gene lookup returns CDR1 DFQATT and CDR2 SNEGSKA (reference sequence). This CDR3 has 16 amino acids. In nucleotides, the CDR3 is TGCAGTGCTATGCTCCGGGACAGGGGCGTCCTAGGCGAGCAGTACTTC. Translating it yields CSAMLRDRGVLGEQYF.

In its sample, this clonotype was seen a few times. V gene TRBV21-1 combines with J gene TRBJ2-5; the table's TRBD2 call for D was not verified on the DNA. TRBV21-1 is designated a pseudogene. This CDR3 spans 14 amino acids. In DNA, the CDR3 is TGTGCCAGCAGCAAAGCCATAGCGGGGGAGACCCAGTACTTC. As protein: CASSKAIAGETQYF.

V and J are TRBV24-1 and TRBJ2-1; 15 nucleotides align to TRBD2. The CDR3 totals 19 residues. V was pared by 3 bases and J by 8 bases, with 13 bases of the junction left unmatched. The germline CDR1 and CDR2 sequences are KGHDR and SFDVKD. The CDR3 sequence: CATSDPRRGTSGGHDEQFF. As DNA, the CDR3 is TGTGCCACCAGTGATCCCCGGCGGGGGACTAGCGGGGGGCACGATGAGCAGTTCTTC.

This chain links TRBV9 with TRBJ1-1, with unresolved D. The germline CDR1 and CDR2 sequences are SGDLS and YYNGEE. Trimming stripped 4 bases from V and 2 bases from J, with 9 bases between. The CDR3 consists of 13 residues. The CDR3 region has the DNA TGTGCCAGCAGCCAAAGTGGTAACACTGAAGCTTTCTTT. Residues: CASSQSGNTEAFF.

V is TRBV25-1 and J is TRBJ2-4, with D unresolved. The CDR3 spans 12 residues. The V end lost 4 bases, the J end lost 10 bases, and 11 bases lay between the germline ends. CDR1 is MGHDK and CDR2 is SYGVNS in the germline V gene. The CDR3 nucleotides read TGTGCCAGCAGTGGAAACAGAAATATTCAGTACTTC. Translating gives CASSGNRNIQYF.

The chain couples TRBV9 to TRBJ2-4, with TRBD2 matching over 14 bases. The CDR3 is 18 amino acids. Germline V gives CDR1 SGDLS, CDR2 YYNGEE. Losses at the gene ends were 5 bases for V and 1 base for J; bases not matched to a gene: 8. CDR3: CASSKGGLAGVAKNIQYF. DNA of the CDR3: TGTGCCAGCAGTAAGGGGGGACTAGCGGGAGTTGCCAAAAACATTCAGTACTTC. Using reference TRBV9 and TRBJ2-4 for the parts outside the CDR3, the full variable domain is DSGVTQTPKHLITATGQRVTLRCSPRSGDLSVYWYQQSLDQGLQFLIQYYNGEERAKGNILERFSAQQFPDLHSELNLSSLELGDSALYFCASSKGGLAGVAKNIQYFGAGTRLSVL.

This clonotype was observed at least ten times. The chain recombines TRBV29-1 with TRBJ2-5, with a tentative D call TRBD1 (7 bases). The CDR3 has 13 residues. V lost 7 bases and J lost 2, with 14 bases in between. CDR1 and CDR2 (germline): SQVTM, ANQGSEA. The CDR3 loop is CSGSTGTQETQYF. The DNA for the CDR3 is TGCAGCGGATCGACAGGGACTCAAGAGACCCAGTACTTC.

This clonotype was detected only a few times. The V call is TRBV18, the J call TRBJ2-3; TRBD2 might be the D (5 bases). V shed 1 base and J shed 4 bases, with 15 bases lying between them. The length of the CDR3 is 16 residues. Germline V gene data show CDR1 as KGHSH and CDR2 as LQKENI. As DNA, the CDR3 is TGTGCCAGCTCACCACGACTCTCTGGAGGACCAGATACGCAGTATTTT. It encodes CASSPRLSGGPDTQYF. The entire variable domain, with the rest obtained from reference TRBV18 and TRBJ2-3, is as follows: NAGVMQNPRHLVRRRGQEARLRCSPMKGHSHVYWYRQLPEEGLKFMVYLQKENIIDESGMPKERFSAEFPKEGPSILRIQQVVRGDSAAYFCASSPRLSGGPDTQYFGPGTRLTVL.

In its sample, this clonotype was seen once. J is TRBJ1-6 and V is TRBV7-6; 11 positions match TRBD1. The CDR3 length is 15 residues. The germline V gene has CDR1 SGHVS and CDR2 FNYEAQ. Trimming took 5 bases from V and 9 from J; bases not matched to a gene: 6. In DNA form, the CDR3 reads TGTGCCAGCAGCACTGGGACAGGGGGTTTTTCACCCCTCCACTTT. It specifies CASSTGTGGFSPLHF.